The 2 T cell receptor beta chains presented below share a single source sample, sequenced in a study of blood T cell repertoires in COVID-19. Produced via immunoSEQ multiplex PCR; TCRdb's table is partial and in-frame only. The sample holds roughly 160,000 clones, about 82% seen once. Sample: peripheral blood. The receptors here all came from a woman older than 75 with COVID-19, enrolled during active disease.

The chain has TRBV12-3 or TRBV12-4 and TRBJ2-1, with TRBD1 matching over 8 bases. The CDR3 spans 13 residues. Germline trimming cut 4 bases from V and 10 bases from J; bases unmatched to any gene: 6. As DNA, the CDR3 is TGTGCCAGCAGTTCAGACAGGGGAAGCGAGCAGTTCTTC. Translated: CASSSDRGSEQFF.

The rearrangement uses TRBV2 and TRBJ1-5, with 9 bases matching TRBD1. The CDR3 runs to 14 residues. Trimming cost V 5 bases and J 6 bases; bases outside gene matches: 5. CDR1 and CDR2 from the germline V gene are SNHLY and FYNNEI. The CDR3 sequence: CASSYTGGGQPQHF. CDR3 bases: TGTGCCAGCAGTTATACAGGGGGCGGTCAGCCCCAGCATTTT.